This T cell receptor beta chain was documented in a study of blood T cells in healthy people across ages. This clonotype was detected ten times or more. Its antigen remains unknown. It was with a sample-barcoded 5' primer and a J-beta primer mix that a second PCR of about 7 to 12 cycles was run. A template-switch adaptor that had 12 random nucleotides put a tag on each cDNA molecule. Using its own MiXCR run on the 5' RACE reads, TCRdb lists one record per CDR3 protein. In the table there are 1.5 million to 2 million distinct CDR3 sequences, roughly 52% of which are singletons. All donors came from Russia, were Caucasian and healthy, and spanned ages roughly 6 to 100. Study findings and constraints: Higher diversity, along with more naive CD4+ cells, distinguished long-lived donors from aged donors.

Germline V gene data show CDR1 as SGHTA and CDR2 as FQGTGA. CDR3 length: 15 amino acids. With 0 bases removed from V and 2 bases from J, the gap between germline ends came to 9 bases. The receptor was isolated from a woman aged 40 to 50 in good health. The sequenced material came from blood. The chain employs TRBV7-3 and TRBJ2-3; D may correspond to TRBD1 or TRBD2 (6 bases each). As DNA, the CDR3 is TGTGCCAGCAGCTTAACCGGGGGCATCACAGATACGCAGTATTTT. Its protein is CASSLTGGITDTQYF.